These 31 T cell receptor beta chains were all obtained from the same sample, sequenced in a study of T cell clones after liver transplantation. Data came from immunoSEQ multiplex PCR; TCRdb stores just in-frame clones and leaves some out. The table lists roughly 55,000 clones, over 55% of them singletons. The specimen was CD4+ T cells from blood, collected less than 70 months after liver transplant. The receptor source for this set is a human patient who received a liver transplant. Some of the T cells may derive from the graft donor.

This rearrangement joins TRBV4-1 to TRBJ1-1; TRBD1 is a possible D gene (5 bases). This CDR3 spans 15 amino acids. Trimming stripped 6 bases from V and 1 base from J, with 15 bases between. Germline values: CDR1 MGHRA, CDR2 YSYEKL. CDR3 sequence reads: CASRNPPRANTEAFF. CDR3 DNA sequence: TGCGCCAGCAGGAACCCCCCCAGGGCGAACACTGAAGCTTTCTTT.

Only a few counts were recorded for this clone. V usage is TRBV11-2 and J usage is TRBJ2-3, with D perhaps matching TRBD2 (5 bases). The ends were cut back, 1 base at V and 9 bases at J, with 11 bases in the middle. Germline V gene data show CDR1 as SGHAT and CDR2 as FQNNGV. This CDR3 is built from 13 residues. The CDR3 bases are TGTGCCAGCAGCTTAGGGGGAGATAGGACGCAGTATTTT. Translation gives CASSLGGDRTQYF.

This rearrangement joins TRBV18 to TRBJ1-2; tentative D call: TRBD1 (5 bases). The CDR3 has 12 amino acids. CDR1 is KGHSH, CDR2 LQKENI, per germline. The V end was cut by 0 bases, the J end by 8 bases, with 7 bases between. The DNA of the CDR3 is TGTGCCAGCTCACCACCGGGACCGGGCTACACCTTC. This gives the protein CASSPPGPGYTF.

This chain's CDR3 is CASSLAVYTEAFF. CDR3 DNA: TGTGCCAGCAGCTTAGCGGTGTACACTGAAGCTTTCTTT. J is TRBJ1-1 and V is TRBV11-2, with no clear D. This CDR3 comprises 13 residues. Trimming cost V 1 base and J 3 bases, with 6 bases left between them. Per the germline V gene, CDR1 is SGHAT and CDR2 is FQNNGV.

The chain links TRBV27 to TRBJ2-6; perhaps TRBD1 as D (6 bases). CDR3 length: 16 residues. V lost 5 bases to trimming and J lost 0 bases, with 11 bases between them. Germline V gene sequence: CDR1 MNHEY, CDR2 SMNVEV (reference sequence). The CDR3 coding sequence is TGTGCCAGCAGTAAAATACAGGGCTCTGGGGCCAACGTCCTGACTTTC. Translation: CASSKIQGSGANVLTF.

V and J are TRBV19 and TRBJ2-2; the D gene is possibly TRBD1 (5 bases). With 3 bases removed from V and 8 bases from J, the gap between germline ends came to 16 bases. Germline-derived CDR1 and CDR2 are LNHDA and SQIVND (reference sequence). CDR3 length: 15 amino acids. This CDR3 reads CASSISRADGGELFF. DNA of the CDR3: TGTGCCAGTAGTATTAGCAGGGCGGACGGGGGGGAGCTGTTTTTT.

The rearrangement joins TRBV2 to TRBJ1-6; D call uncertain. V was trimmed by 0 bases and J by 6 bases, leaving 6 bases between them. This CDR3 region has 14 residues. Germline lookup yields CDR1 SNHLY and CDR2 FYNNEI. The CDR3 region is CASSEAGPNSPLHF. Written as DNA, the CDR3 is TGTGCCAGCAGTGAAGCCGGACCTAATTCACCCCTCCACTTT.

This chain links TRBV11-2 with TRBJ1-1; D remains ambiguous. The germline V and J ends were trimmed by 0 bases and 7 bases, with 3 bases remaining between them. CDR1 and CDR2 from the germline V gene are SGHAT and FQNNGV. The CDR3 is 11 amino acids. The CDR3, as DNA: TGTGCCAGCAGCTTAGAAGTTGAAGCTTTCTTT. As protein: CASSLEVEAFF.

The V and J genes are TRBV5-6 and TRBJ1-2; D unclear. The CDR3 contains 14 residues. Germline V CDR1 and CDR2: SGHDT, YYEEEE. V gave up 1 base and J gave up 3 bases, with 10 bases separating them. CDR3 residues: CASSLYPDHYGYTF. The CDR3 nucleotides read TGTGCCAGCAGCTTGTATCCGGATCACTATGGCTACACCTTC.

CDR3 loop: CASRGQGRTDTQYF. The CDR3 DNA follows: TGTGCCAGCAGGGGACAGGGAAGAACAGATACGCAGTATTTT. The V call is TRBV5-6, the J call TRBJ2-3; 9 nucleotides align to TRBD1. The ends lost 5 bases at V and 3 bases at J; junction bases unmatched: 4. There are 14 residues in the CDR3. CDR1 SGHDT and CDR2 YYEEEE come from the germline V gene. Variable domain in full (rest from reference TRBV5-6 and TRBJ2-3): DAGVTQSPTHLIKTRGQQVTLRCSPKSGHDTVSWYQQALGQGPQFIFQYYEEEERQRGNFPDRFSGHQFPNYSSELNVNALLLGDSALYLCASRGQGRTDTQYFGPGTRLTVL.

This chain connects TRBV6-1 to TRBJ1-4; 10 positions agree with TRBD1. V trimming: 6 bases; J trimming: 8 bases; junction bases outside the gene matches: 6. From germline, CDR1 is MNHNS and CDR2 SASEGT. The CDR3 runs to 14 residues. The CDR3 sequence: CASRSGQGSEKLFF. The CDR3 DNA follows: TGTGCCAGCAGATCGGGACAGGGGAGCGAAAAACTGTTTTTT.

The chain joins TRBV19 to TRBJ2-6; unclear D gene. Germline lookup yields CDR1 LNHDA and CDR2 SQIVND (reference sequence). The V end lost 3 bases, the J end lost 3 bases, and 15 bases lay between the germline ends. CDR3 length: 17 residues. Here the CDR3 reads CASSIRRHSNGANVLTF. DNA of the CDR3: TGTGCCAGTAGTATTCGTCGACACTCTAATGGGGCCAACGTCCTGACTTTC. The complete variable domain, with remaining parts taken from reference TRBV19 and TRBJ2-6, reads DGGITQSPKYLFRKEGQNVTLSCEQNLNHDAMYWYRQDPGQGLRLIYYSQIVNDFQKGDIAEGYSVSREKKESFPLTVTSAQKNPTAFYLCASSIRRHSNGANVLTFGAGSRLTVL.

The V and J genes are TRBV9 and TRBJ2-3; the match to TRBD1 covers 7 bases. Germline loops: CDR1 SGDLS, CDR2 YYNGEE. This CDR3 spans 15 amino acids. J lost 1 base, V lost 2 bases, and 4 bases had no gene match. The CDR3, as DNA: TGTGCCAGCAGCGTCAGGGGGACGGGCACAGATACGCAGTATTTT. Translated: CASSVRGTGTDTQYF.

V is TRBV11-2 and J is TRBJ2-1, with a possible D match to TRBD1 (5 bases). The V gene's germline CDR1 is SGHAT and CDR2 FQNNGV. The CDR3 covers 14 residues. Deletions cut 7 bases from V and 6 bases from J, with 16 bases between. The CDR3 DNA reads TGTGCCAGCATCCTCCAAGGGGTTGGCAATGAGCAGTTCTTC. This encodes CASILQGVGNEQFF.

This clone has at least ten counts. The chain joins TRBV2 to TRBJ1-2, with TRBD1 identical over 8 bases. V lost 7 bases, J lost 7 bases, and 8 bases stayed unmatched. The CDR3 has 13 residues. The germline V gene encodes CDR1 SNHLY and CDR2 FYNNEI. The CDR3 coding sequence is TGTGCCAGCAAGACAGGGGACGAATTTGGCTACACCTTC. Amino acids: CASKTGDEFGYTF.

This clone was observed a single time. The rearrangement uses TRBV4-2 and TRBJ1-1; 7 nucleotides line up with TRBD1. After removal of 5 bases from V and 2 bases from J, the junction contained 8 bases not matched to a gene. The CDR3 extends over 15 amino acids. Germline V gene data show CDR1 as LGHNA and CDR2 as YNFKEQ. The CDR3 region is CASSAPGTDNTEAFF. Written as DNA, the CDR3 is TGTGCCAGCAGCGCACCAGGGACAGACAACACTGAAGCTTTCTTT.

The chain has TRBV4-1 and TRBJ1-2; no definite D call. Germline V gene lookup returns CDR1 MGHRA and CDR2 YSYEKL. Between the trimmed V and J ends, which lost 3 bases and 2 bases, there was a span of 13 bases. This CDR3 region has 15 residues. The CDR3 spells CASSHPLSKNYGYTF. CDR3 DNA: TGCGCCAGCAGCCATCCGCTTTCAAAGAACTATGGCTACACCTTC.

This clone ranks as medium-sized (0.01 to 0.1%). Compared with germline, one end of the junction differs, possibly owing to a read error. The genes are TRBV7-2 and TRBJ1-2; a possible D gene is TRBD1 (6 bases). CDR1 is SGHTA and CDR2 is FQGNSA in the germline V gene. The CDR3 is 12 residues long. The CDR3 bases are TGTGCCAGCAGCCTAGCAGGGGAGGGCTACACCTTC. Translating gives CASSLAGEGYTF.

The chain recombines TRBV19 with TRBJ1-4, with a possible D match to TRBD1 (6 bases). Trimming cost V 6 bases and J 7 bases, with 18 bases left between them. CDR3 length equals 15 residues. CDR1 is LNHDA and CDR2 is SQIVND in the germline V gene (reference sequence). This chain's CDR3 is CASSSGPGQSEKLFF. DNA of the CDR3: TGTGCCAGTAGCTCAGGGCCAGGACAGTCTGAAAAACTGTTTTTT.

This clone has a handful of counts. The rearrangement links TRBV19 to TRBJ1-2, with 7 bases aligning to TRBD1. CDR3 length: 15 amino acids. V lost 5 bases and J lost 6; bases outside the gene matches: 12. Germline V gene lookup returns CDR1 LNHDA and CDR2 SQIVND (reference sequence). The DNA of the CDR3 is TGTGCCAGTAGTGCGCAACAGGGGACTGGGGATGGCTACACCTTC. It specifies CASSAQQGTGDGYTF.

The J gene is TRBJ2-6, the V gene TRBV29-1, with D possibly called TRBD1 or TRBD2 (5 bases each). Trimming cost V 6 bases and J 0 bases, with 6 bases left between them. The CDR3 runs to 13 residues. Germline V gene data show CDR1 as SQVTM and CDR2 as ANQGSEA. The DNA of the CDR3 is TGCAGCGTCGGGGCCTCTGGGGCCAACGTCCTGACTTTC. Amino acids: CSVGASGANVLTF.

The CDR3 reads CASRRGGSTEAFF. The CDR3 DNA follows: TGTGCCAGCAGGCGGGGAGGGAGCACTGAAGCTTTCTTT. This chain links TRBV6-1 with TRBJ1-1; D ambiguous. In germline, CDR1 is MNHNS, CDR2 SASEGT. The CDR3 covers 13 residues. The V end lost 6 bases, the J end lost 4 bases, and 12 bases lay between the germline ends.

The rearrangement uses TRBV7-8 and TRBJ1-5; D call uncertain. Trimming removed 1 base at V and 4 bases at J, with 11 bases between. CDR3 length: 15 residues. Germline V lookup: CDR1 SGHVS, CDR2 FQNEAQ. CDR3 residues: CASSLGPLGNQPQHF. The CDR3 DNA is TGTGCCAGCAGCTTAGGCCCCCTTGGTAATCAGCCCCAGCATTTT.

V usage is TRBV6-6 and J usage is TRBJ1-1; tentatively, D is TRBD1 (5 bases). V was cut by 8 bases and J by 4 bases, with 20 bases left in between. This CDR3 spans 15 amino acids. The germline V gene has CDR1 MNHNY and CDR2 SVGAGI (reference sequence). CDR3 sequence: CASYRGSNHPTEAFF. The CDR3 DNA follows: TGTGCCAGCTACCGGGGGAGCAATCATCCCACTGAAGCTTTCTTT.

V is TRBV6-5 and J is TRBJ1-1; D possibly corresponds to TRBD1 (5 bases). The V gene lost 5 bases and the J gene lost 3 bases, with 13 bases spanning the gap. The CDR3 runs to 14 residues. Germline CDR1 reads MNHEY; CDR2 reads SVGAGI. The CDR3 DNA reads as TGTGCCAGCAGTGTCAGGGAATTCGACACTGAAGCTTTCTTT. Its translation: CASSVREFDTEAFF.

This chain joins TRBV21-1 and TRBJ1-6. TRBV21-1 constitutes a pseudogene. The CDR3 is 15 amino acids. The CDR3 protein is CASTNRAAYNSPLHF. Written as DNA, the CDR3 is TGTGCCAGCACCAACCGGGCCGCTTATAATTCACCCCTCCACTTT.

This chain uses TRBV28 with TRBJ2-4; possibly TRBD1 for D (5 bases). Trimming stripped 3 bases from V and 1 base from J, with 7 bases between. The CDR3 covers 14 residues. Looked up from germline, CDR1 is MDHEN and CDR2 is SYDVKM. The DNA of the CDR3 is TGTGCCAGCAGTTTTCAGGGTGCCAAAAACATTCAGTACTTC. Amino acids: CASSFQGAKNIQYF.

The CDR3 spells CASSLGQTHQPQHF. CDR3 sequence (DNA): TGTGCCAGCAGCTTAGGACAGACCCATCAGCCCCAGCATTTT. The chain is built from TRBV7-2 and TRBJ1-5, with D possibly matching TRBD1 (5 bases). The CDR3 spans 14 residues. V dropped 1 base and J dropped 5 bases, with 9 bases sitting between them. The germline gives CDR1 SGHTA, CDR2 FQGNSA.

The rearrangement uses TRBV18 and TRBJ2-2; possible D gene TRBD1, 6 bases. CDR3 length equals 16 residues. CDR1 and CDR2 (germline): KGHSH, LQKENI. V was cut by 2 bases and J by 3 bases, with 13 bases left in between. Here the CDR3 reads CASSPVGAGDTGELFF. For the CDR3, the DNA is TGTGCCAGCTCACCAGTGGGGGCCGGCGACACCGGGGAGCTGTTTTTT.

Comment on this clone: The sample contains more than one DNA sequence encoding this CDR3. The V and J genes are TRBV5-1 and TRBJ1-4; the D gene is possibly TRBD1 (6 bases). The CDR3 is 15 residues long. Trimming shortened V by 1 base and J by 3 bases, and 10 bases separated the two germline ends. CDR1 and CDR2 from the germline V gene are SGHRS and YFSETQ. In DNA, the CDR3 is TGCGCCAGCAGCTTGCAGGACAGATCTAATGAAAAACTGTTTTTT. Amino acids: CASSLQDRSNEKLFF.

This chain uses TRBV19 with TRBJ2-5; D may be TRBD1 (6 bases). The CDR3 covers 15 residues. Trimming left V 3 bases short and J 2 bases short, with 13 bases between. Germline CDR1 and CDR2: LNHDA and SQIVND (reference sequence). CDR3 in amino acids: CASSIGTGIQETQYF. DNA for the CDR3: TGTGCCAGTAGTATCGGAACAGGGATTCAAGAGACCCAGTACTTC. Based on the CDR3 plus reference TRBV19 and TRBJ2-5, the full variable domain is DGGITQSPKYLFRKEGQNVTLSCEQNLNHDAMYWYRQDPGQGLRLIYYSQIVNDFQKGDIAEGYSVSREKKESFPLTVTSAQKNPTAFYLCASSIGTGIQETQYFGPGTRLLVL.